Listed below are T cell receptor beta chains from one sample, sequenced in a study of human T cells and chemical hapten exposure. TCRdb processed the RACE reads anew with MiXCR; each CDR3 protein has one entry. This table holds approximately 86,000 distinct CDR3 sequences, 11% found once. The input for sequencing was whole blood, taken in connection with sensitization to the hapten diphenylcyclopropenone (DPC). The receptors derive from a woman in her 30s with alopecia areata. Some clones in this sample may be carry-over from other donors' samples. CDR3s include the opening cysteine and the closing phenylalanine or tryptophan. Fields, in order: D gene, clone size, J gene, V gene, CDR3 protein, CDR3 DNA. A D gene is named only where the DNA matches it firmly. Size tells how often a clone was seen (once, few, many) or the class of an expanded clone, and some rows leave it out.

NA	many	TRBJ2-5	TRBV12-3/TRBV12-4	CASSLKGSRGETQYF	TGTGCCAGCAGTTTGAAGGGGTCTAGGGGGGAGACCCAGTACTTC
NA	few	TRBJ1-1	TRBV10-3	CAISDPFGEAFF	TGTGCCATCAGTGACCCTTTTGGGGAAGCTTTCTTT
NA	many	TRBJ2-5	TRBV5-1	CASSFMTGSAGETQYF	TGCGCCAGCAGCTTTATGACGGGGAGCGCCGGAGAGACCCAGTACTTC
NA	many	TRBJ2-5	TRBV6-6	CASSPRQQETQYF	TGTGCCAGCAGTCCCAGACAACAAGAGACCCAGTACTTC
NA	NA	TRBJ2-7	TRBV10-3	CAISGTPPDEQYF	TGTGCCATCAGTGGTACCCCCCCGGACGAGCAGTACTTC
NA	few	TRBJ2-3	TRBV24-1	CATSDLSGSADTQYF	TGTGCCACCAGTGATTTAAGCGGGTCTGCAGATACGCAGTATTTT
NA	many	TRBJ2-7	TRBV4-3	CASSQTPIGEANEQYF	TGCGCCAGCAGCCAAACTCCGATCGGGGAGGCGAACGAGCAGTACTTC
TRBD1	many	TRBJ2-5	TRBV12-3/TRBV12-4	CASRRDRKQETQYF	TGTGCCAGCAGAAGGGACAGAAAACAAGAGACCCAGTACTTC
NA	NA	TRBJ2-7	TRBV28	CASSVSGKSNF	TGTGCCAGCAGTGTCTCAGGGAAGAGCAACTTC
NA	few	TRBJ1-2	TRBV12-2	CASRLERTGRGRGPNYGYTF	TGTGCAAGTCGCTTAGAGAGGACAGGGAGAGGCAGAGGGCCCAACTATGGCTACACCTTC